The rows below give T cell receptor beta chains drawn from one sample of a study of human T cells and chemical hapten exposure. One entry per CDR3 protein results from TCRdb running MiXCR on the RACE reads. The sample has around 300,000 distinct CDR3 sequences; about 5% are singletons. This material consisted of whole blood, taken in connection with sensitization to the hapten diphenylcyclopropenone (DPC). The source of these receptors is a woman under 30 with alopecia areata. Some clones in this sample may be carry-over from other donors' samples. Each CDR3 is given with its conserved first and last residue. The D gene is left open where the match is weak. Clone sizes are given selectively: once, few, many, or a class where the clone is expanded.

j_call d_call clone_size v_call cdr3_nt cdr3_aa
TRBJ1-3 NA many TRBV20-1 TGCAGTGCTAGGGGGACCGGGCCGAGCTCTGGAAACACCATATATTTT CSARGTGPSSGNTIYF
TRBJ1-1 TRBD1 NA TRBV6-5 TGTGCCAGCAGTCCGACAGGGAATGAAGCTTTCTTT CASSPTGNEAFF
TRBJ2-6 NA few TRBV28 TGTGCCAGCAGTCAGTACTCTGGGGCCAACGTCCTGACTTTC CASSQYSGANVLTF
TRBJ2-3 NA NA TRBV12-5 TGTGCTAGTGGAATCAGAATTACTAGCACAGATACGCAGTATTTT CASGIRITSTDTQYF
TRBJ2-2 TRBD1 few TRBV10-3 TGTGCCATCAGTGAGACAGGGGGGAACACCGGGGAGCTGTTTTTT CAISETGGNTGELFF
TRBJ1-2 NA few TRBV29-1 TGCAGCGTTGAAGATGGGAGCAGGGAGGGTGGCTACACCTTC CSVEDGSREGGYTF
TRBJ2-3 TRBD2 many TRBV5-4 TGTGCCAGCAGCTTACGGAGCGGGGGGTCCACAGATACGCAGTATTTT CASSLRSGGSTDTQYF
TRBJ1-4 TRBD1 NA TRBV3-1 TGTGCCAGCAGCCCAGCCGGGACAGGGCCGCGAGTCTCAGGACGCGAAAAACTGTTTTTT CASSPAGTGPRVSGREKLFF
TRBJ2-7 TRBD1 few TRBV3-1 TGTGCTTGCGCTAGGGGGCCCTCCTACGAGCAGTACTTC CACARGPSYEQYF
TRBJ2-1 TRBD1 few TRBV20-1 TGCAGTGCTAGAGACCGGGACAGGACCTACAATGAGCAGTTCTTC CSARDRDRTYNEQFF
TRBJ2-7 NA many TRBV5-1 TGCGCCAGCAGCGTAGACAGGAGCTCCTACGAGCAGTACTTC CASSVDRSSYEQYF
TRBJ1-5 NA few TRBV4-1 TGCGCCAGCAGCCAAGGAGCACAGAACAATCAGCCCCAGCATTTT CASSQGAQNNQPQHF
TRBJ1-4 NA NA TRBV28 TGTGCCAGCAGTTCCCCCGATGAAAAACTGTTTTTT CASSSPDEKLFF
TRBJ1-6 NA many TRBV27 TGTGCCAGCAGACCCGACAGGAGCTCCTATAATTCACCCCTCCACTTT CASRPDRSSYNSPLHF
TRBJ2-3 NA NA TRBV5-4 TGTGCCAGCAAGTTAGACTCAGAGGGTACAGATACGCAGTATTTT CASKLDSEGTDTQYF
TRBJ2-3 NA many TRBV12-3/TRBV12-4 TGTGCCAGCAGCAAGACAGATACGCAGTATTTT CASSKTDTQYF
TRBJ2-7 TRBD2 few TRBV7-9 TGTGCCAGCAGCAAACTAGCGGGGGGGCCTGACGAGCAGTACTTC CASSKLAGGPDEQYF
TRBJ2-1 TRBD2 many TRBV9 TGTGCCAGCAGCCGCCAGAGCGGGGGGTTCCCTGAGCAGTTCTTC CASSRQSGGFPEQFF
TRBJ2-7 TRBD2 many TRBV20-1 TGCAGTGCTGGACCGGCTAGCGGGCCGGTGGAGCAGTACTTC CSAGPASGPVEQYF
TRBJ2-7 NA many TRBV10-3 TGTGCCATCAGTGAGTCGATGCGTAGGGACTACGAGCAGTACTTC CAISESMRRDYEQYF
TRBJ2-4 TRBD1 NA TRBV7-2 TGTGCCAGCAGCTTGACAGGGGCCAAAAACATTCAGTACTTC CASSLTGAKNIQYF
TRBJ2-3 TRBD2 many TRBV20-1 TGCAGTGCTGCCCCGGGGGGGTGGGGCACAGATACGCAGTATTTT CSAAPGGWGTDTQYF
TRBJ2-5 NA many TRBV24-1 TGTGCCACCAGTGGGCAGAAAGAGACCCAGTACTTC CATSGQKETQYF
TRBJ2-7 NA few TRBV3-1 TGTGCCAGCGCGGGGGCGTCACGCTACGAGCAGTACTTC CASAGASRYEQYF
TRBJ2-3 NA many TRBV29-1 TGCAGCGTTGAGCGGACAGTGGGCACAGATACGCAGTATTTT CSVERTVGTDTQYF
TRBJ1-3 NA NA TRBV3-1 TGTGCCAGCAGCCAGCCCCCGACTGGAAACACCATATATTTT CASSQPPTGNTIYF
TRBJ1-3 NA many TRBV6-5 TGTGCCAGCAGAACCTACTCAGGGGTCCACTCTGGAAACACCATATATTTT CASRTYSGVHSGNTIYF
TRBJ2-1 NA many TRBV7-9 TGTGCCAGCAGCCCCCCGGGTGAGGGGCCGAATGAGCAGTTCTTC CASSPPGEGPNEQFF
TRBJ2-1 NA NA TRBV12-3/TRBV12-4 TGTGCCAGCAGTTCCGGATCGCTGGTTGATGAGCAGTTCTTC CASSSGSLVDEQFF
TRBJ1-2 NA many TRBV9 TGTGCCAGCAGCGTCGCCCCAGGCGGCTATGGCTACACCTTC CASSVAPGGYGYTF
TRBJ2-5 NA many TRBV5-1 TGCGCCAGCAGCTTGGTGGCAGCCATCCAAGAGACCCAGTACTTC CASSLVAAIQETQYF
TRBJ2-7 TRBD1 few TRBV7-9 TGTGCCAGCAGCGGGGGACAGTCGGGCCACGAGCAGTACTTC CASSGGQSGHEQYF
TRBJ2-1 NA NA TRBV5-1 TGCGCCAGCAGCTTGGTCACCCCCAATCTCAATGAGCAGTTCTTC CASSLVTPNLNEQFF
TRBJ2-3 NA many TRBV11-2 TGTGCCAGCAGCTTAGCAGTCAGAAGCACAGATACGCAGTATTTT CASSLAVRSTDTQYF
TRBJ2-1 TRBD2 few TRBV28 TGTGCCAGCAGTGTACTAGCGGGGGCGATCCATGAGCAGTTCTTC CASSVLAGAIHEQFF
TRBJ1-2 NA few TRBV28 TGTGCCAGCAGAACGGGACAAGTAAGCGACTATGGCTACACCTTC CASRTGQVSDYGYTF
TRBJ1-1 NA NA TRBV9 TGTGCCAGCAGTCCTACAGGCTCGAACACTGAAGCTTTCTTT CASSPTGSNTEAFF
TRBJ1-1 NA many TRBV9 TGTGCCAGCAGCGTAGGCCCACTCACTGAAGCTTTCTTT CASSVGPLTEAFF
TRBJ1-1 NA NA TRBV9 TGTGCCAGCAGCGCAGACAGCATGAACACTGAAGCTTTCTTT CASSADSMNTEAFF
TRBJ2-3 NA NA TRBV2 TGTGCCAGCACAAGGGCGGGGTTCACAGATACGCAGTATTTT CASTRAGFTDTQYF
TRBJ2-6 TRBD2 many TRBV10-3 TGTGCCATCAGCGGGACTAGCGGGGGGGCCAACGTCCTGACTTTC CAISGTSGGANVLTF
TRBJ2-7 TRBD2 few TRBV5-6 TGTGCCAGCAGGGCGGGAGGGTCCTACGAGCAGTACTTC CASRAGGSYEQYF
TRBJ1-5 TRBD1 few TRBV6-1 TGTGCCAGCAGTGAAGGGGACAGTGGAAGTCAGCCCCAGCATTTT CASSEGDSGSQPQHF
TRBJ2-6 TRBD1 NA TRBV7-8 TGTGCCAGCAGCTGGGAAGAGGACAGGGAAACTGGGGCCAACGTCCTGACTTTC CASSWEEDRETGANVLTF
TRBJ2-3 TRBD1 many TRBV7-9 TGTGCCAGCAGCCCTAGCTCGGGACAGGCCACAGATACGCAGTATTTT CASSPSSGQATDTQYF
TRBJ2-5 NA few TRBV29-1 TGCAGCGTTGAAGGCAAGCTCCAAGAGACCCAGTACTTC CSVEGKLQETQYF
TRBJ1-2 NA few TRBV20-1 TGCAGTGCTAGAGATGGAAAGCGGGGGAACTATGGCTACACCTTC CSARDGKRGNYGYTF
TRBJ1-3 NA many TRBV7-3 TGTGCCAGCAGCCGAAAACCCTCTGGAAACACCATATATTTT CASSRKPSGNTIYF
TRBJ2-3 NA NA TRBV10-3 TGTGCCATCAAAAAGGGGACAACCACAGATACGCAGTATTTT CAIKKGTTTDTQYF